The 10 T cell receptor beta chains reported below all come from one sample, sequenced in a study of blood T cell repertoires in COVID-19 (TCRdb year 2020). Libraries were prepared through the immunoSEQ multiplex PCR assay. TCRdb provides this immuneACCESS table in a form limited to in-frame rearrangements. Some clones are lacking; in checked studies, under half of them reflect an unresolved V gene, and why the rest are absent is not known. The sample table records 80,000 to 100,000 clones; less than 95% of these occur just once. In total, the top ten clones hold 1.5% to 2% of the sample. Material for sequencing was peripheral blood. These receptors were collected from a man between 60 and 75 years old with acute or convalescent COVID-19.

This clone showed up just once. V and J are TRBV3-1 (or the pseudogene TRBV3-2) and TRBJ1-4, with D unresolved. The CDR3 contains 13 residues. Deletions cut 2 bases from V and 10 bases from J, with 11 bases between. The germline CDR1 and CDR2 sequences are LGHDT and YNNKEL (reference sequence). As DNA, the CDR3 is TGTGCCAGCAGCCAACGGGCCGGAGGAAAACTGTTTTTT. Residues: CASSQRAGGKLFF.

The chain recombines TRBV6-1 with TRBJ1-2, with D perhaps matching TRBD1 (5 bases). Trimming shortened V by 3 bases and J by 7 bases, and 12 bases separated the two germline ends. Germline V gene data show CDR1 as MNHNS and CDR2 as SASEGT. The CDR3 totals 13 residues. The chain's CDR3 is CASSDSGYGGYTF. DNA of the CDR3: TGTGCCAGCAGTGATTCAGGGTATGGTGGCTACACCTTC.

The chain links TRBV6-2 or TRBV6-3 to TRBJ1-2, with D possibly being TRBD1 (6 bases). Per germline, CDR1 MNHEY and CDR2 SVGEGT. This CDR3 is built from 15 residues. Trimming cost V 2 bases and J 4 bases, with 14 bases left between them. The CDR3 reads CASSYGPGTSYGYTF. The CDR3 region has the DNA TGTGCCAGCAGTTACGGCCCCGGGACAAGCTATGGCTACACCTTC.

The chain has TRBV27 and TRBJ1-2; 7 bases agree with TRBD1. In germline, CDR1 is MNHEY, CDR2 SMNVEV (reference sequence). The CDR3 runs to 15 residues. With 7 bases clipped from V and 4 bases from J, the junction kept 12 bases outside the gene matches. Here the CDR3 reads CASTPGGLLGYGYTF. As DNA, the CDR3 is TGTGCCAGCACCCCAGGGGGTCTACTGGGCTATGGCTACACCTTC.

The chain recombines TRBV5-1 with TRBJ2-7; 10 positions agree with TRBD1. This CDR3 has 14 residues. The germline V gene encodes CDR1 SGHRS and CDR2 YFSETQ. Unmatched junction bases numbered 6, after V lost 2 bases and J lost 7 bases. The CDR3 DNA is TGCGCCAGCAGCTTAGGGTGGGACAGGGGAGAGCAGTACGTC. Translation gives CASSLGWDRGEQYV.

This sequence joins TRBV5-1 and TRBJ2-3; D gene uncertain. Germline V lookup: CDR1 SGHRS, CDR2 YFSETQ. The ends were cut back, 7 bases at V and 1 base at J, with 16 bases in the middle. This CDR3 has 15 residues. The CDR3 DNA follows: TGCGCCAGCGGTCAAACCGGGTCCGGCACAGATACGCAGTATTTT. Its translation: CASGQTGSGTDTQYF.

The chain carries TRBV5-4 and TRBJ1-6; a weak D match, TRBD1 (6 bases). CDR1 SGHNT and CDR2 YYREEE come from the germline V gene (reference sequence). V dropped 4 bases and J dropped 10 bases, with 18 bases sitting between them. The CDR3 covers 15 residues. CDR3 in amino acids: CASSSGGYQGSPLHF. DNA of the CDR3: TGTGCCAGCAGCAGCGGCGGATACCAGGGGTCACCCCTCCACTTT.

The chain carries TRBV6-5 and TRBJ1-2, with D uncertain. This CDR3 spans 14 amino acids. CDR1 is MNHEY, CDR2 SVGAGI, per germline. V gave up 11 bases and J gave up 8 bases, with 24 bases separating them. This CDR3 is CAPFAPTYGKGYTF. The CDR3 DNA is TGTGCCCCCTTCGCTCCGACATATGGAAAAGGCTACACCTTC.

The gene calls are TRBV19 and TRBJ2-4; tentative D call: TRBD1 (5 bases). Per the germline V gene, CDR1 is LNHDA and CDR2 is SQIVND (reference sequence). V was clipped by 3 bases and J by 6 bases, with 15 bases between them. CDR3 length: 15 amino acids. CDR3 coding DNA: TGTGCCAGTAGTATGGACCCAGGGCGGCGAAACATTCAGTACTTC. Translated, it gives CASSMDPGRRNIQYF. Supplemented by reference TRBV19 and TRBJ2-4, the full variable domain reads DGGITQSPKYLFRKEGQNVTLSCEQNLNHDAMYWYRQDPGQGLRLIYYSQIVNDFQKGDIAEGYSVSREKKESFPLTVTSAQKNPTAFYLCASSMDPGRRNIQYFGAGTRLSVL.

The chain recombines TRBV15 with TRBJ2-5; D unclear. The germline gives CDR1 LNHNV, CDR2 YYDKDF (reference sequence). This CDR3 has 13 residues. The V and J ends lost 1 base and 5 bases respectively, with 8 bases between them. CDR3: CATSRGSEETQYF. Here the CDR3 DNA reads TGTGCCACCAGCAGAGGCTCCGAGGAGACCCAGTACTTC. Combining the CDR3 with reference TRBV15 and TRBJ2-5 gives the whole variable domain DAMVIQNPRYQVTQFGKPVTLSCSQTLNHNVMYWYQQKSSQAPKLLFHYYDKDFNNEADTPDNFQSRRPNTSFCFLDIRSPGLGDTAMYLCATSRGSEETQYFGPGTRLLVL.